One sample yielded the 11 T cell receptor beta chains listed below, sequenced in a study of beta chain features in type 1 diabetes. Expressed TCRB transcripts were sequenced, since all the RNA that had been isolated was reverse transcribed. TCRdb's copy holds only in-frame clones and misses some; the assay was immunoSEQ multiplex PCR. The sample carries over 300,000 clones, roughly 8% recorded once. Specimen: central memory CD4+ T cells from blood. Every receptor here comes from a woman between 18 and 29 years old in good health.

This clone was counted a few times. The chain couples TRBV10-1 to TRBJ2-3, with D possibly being TRBD1 (5 bases). CDR1 and CDR2 (germline): WNHNN, SYGVQD (reference sequence). CDR3 length equals 11 residues. V was pared by 6 bases and J by 6 bases, with 7 bases between. This chain's CDR3 is CASRKGDTQYF. The CDR3 nucleotides read TGCGCCAGCAGGAAGGGGGATACGCAGTATTTT.

On this clone itself: Different DNA sequences within this sample yield the same CDR3. V and J are TRBV10-3 and TRBJ2-1; D is ambiguous. From germline, CDR1 is ENHRY and CDR2 SYGVKD. The CDR3 sequence is 13 residues long. V shed 3 bases and J shed 4 bases, with 7 bases lying between them. The CDR3 nucleotides read TGTGCCATCAGTGAACTCCCTTACAATGAGCAGTTCTTC. Translation gives CAISELPYNEQFF.

This clone was detected only a few times. The V and J genes are TRBV7-2 and TRBJ2-1; D is ambiguous. Trimming removed 3 bases at V and 7 bases at J, with 7 bases between. Germline V gives CDR1 SGHTA, CDR2 FQGNSA. The CDR3 is 12 amino acids. The CDR3 sequence: CASSLKWNEQFF. The CDR3 region has the DNA TGTGCCAGCAGCTTGAAATGGAATGAGCAGTTCTTC. Looking up the rest from reference TRBV7-2 and TRBJ2-1 gives the full variable domain: GAGVSQSPSNKVTEKGKDVELRCDPISGHTALYWYRQSLGQGLEFLIYFQGNSAPDKSGLPSDRFSAERTGGSVSTLTIQRTQQEDSAVYLCASSLKWNEQFFGPGTRLTVL.

This clone was observed a handful of times. V and J are TRBV13 and TRBJ2-3; TRBD2 agrees at 15 bases. CDR3 length equals 14 residues. Trimming took 5 bases from V and 10 from J; bases not matched to a gene: 4. Looked up from germline, CDR1 is PRHDT and CDR2 is FYEKMQ (reference sequence). The CDR3 DNA follows: TGTGCCAGCAGCGCAGGACTAGCGGGAGGGGCGCAGTATTTT. Amino acid sequence: CASSAGLAGGAQYF.

The chain has TRBV9 and TRBJ1-3; 12 bases align to TRBD1. The V gene end was trimmed by 4 bases and the J gene end by 4 bases; junction bases not matched to a gene: 9. Looked up from germline, CDR1 is SGDLS and CDR2 is YYNGEE. This CDR3 has 17 residues. Written as DNA, the CDR3 is TGTGCCAGCAGCCCCGGGACAGGGGGCTCCGGCGGAAACACCATATATTTT. Protein sequence: CASSPGTGGSGGNTIYF.

The V gene is TRBV7-2, the J gene TRBJ2-7, with D perhaps matching TRBD1 or TRBD2 (5 bases each). Germline V CDR1 and CDR2: SGHTA, FQGNSA. Trimming cost V 4 bases and J 1 base, with 14 bases left between them. The length of the CDR3 is 15 residues. The CDR3 coding sequence is TGTGCCAGCAGCTCTTACGGGACCGCTTCCTACGAGCAGTACTTC. It yields the protein CASSSYGTASYEQYF.

This clone was counted only a few times. The chain uses TRBV5-4 and TRBJ2-7; possibly TRBD2 for D (7 bases). The V gene's germline CDR1 is SGHNT and CDR2 YYREEE (reference sequence). The V gene lost 3 bases and the J gene lost 1 base, with 17 bases spanning the gap. There are 16 residues in the CDR3. CDR3 protein: CASSWGGRLGSYEQYF. CDR3 coding DNA: TGTGCCAGCAGCTGGGGGGGGCGGCTAGGTTCCTACGAGCAGTACTTC.

This clone was seen at least ten times. The CDR3 loop reads CASSSGQLNEKLFF. In DNA, the CDR3 is TGTGCCAGCAGCTCGGGACAGCTAAATGAAAAACTGTTTTTT. V usage is TRBV5-8 and J usage is TRBJ1-4, with 7 bases lining up with TRBD1. The ends lost 3 bases at V and 5 bases at J; junction bases unmatched: 4. Germline CDR1 reads SGHTS; CDR2 reads YDEGEE. The CDR3 extends over 14 amino acids.

This clone was seen repeatedly, ten times or more. The chain combines TRBV2 with TRBJ2-3; D is possibly TRBD2 (6 bases). In germline, CDR1 is SNHLY, CDR2 FYNNEI. The CDR3 totals 15 residues. With 0 bases removed from V and 4 bases from J, the gap between germline ends came to 11 bases. CDR3 protein: CASSEALGGADTQYF. DNA for the CDR3: TGTGCCAGCAGTGAAGCGCTCGGGGGAGCAGATACGCAGTATTTT.

This clone occurred a few times. The CDR3, as DNA: TGTGCCAGCAGCCCTAGTTGGGACAGGGGGCAAGAGACCCAGTACTTC. Protein product: CASSPSWDRGQETQYF. The rearrangement uses TRBV7-2 and TRBJ2-5; TRBD1 aligns across 11 bases. The germline CDR1 and CDR2 sequences are SGHTA and FQGNSA. This CDR3 comprises 16 residues. With V trimmed by 5 bases and J by 2 bases, 7 bases remained unmatched.

This chain uses TRBV4-2 with TRBJ2-2; D might be TRBD1 (6 bases). Germline CDR1 reads LGHNA; CDR2 reads YNFKEQ. CDR3 size: 16 residues. V lost 2 bases, J lost 0 bases, and 10 bases lay in between. DNA for the CDR3: TGTGCCAGCAGCCAACGCGACAGGTCGAACACCGGGGAGCTGTTTTTT. It encodes CASSQRDRSNTGELFF.